Following are 23 T cell receptor beta chains from one sample sequenced in a study of human T cells and chemical hapten exposure. Time point in this sample: patch test 1, 2 weeks after DPC sensitization. Treatment indicated: therapeutic diphenylcyclopropenone sensitization with weekly scalp DPC. One entry per CDR3 protein, called by TCRdb with MiXCR from the RACE reads. The profile shows around 150,000 distinct CDR3 sequences, more than 12% of them singletons. The source was whole blood, collected in connection with sensitization to the hapten diphenylcyclopropenone (DPC). These receptors all come from a woman younger than 45 with alopecia areata. Some clones in this sample may be carry-over from other donors' samples.

This clonotype was observed a handful of times. The chain uses TRBV4-3 and TRBJ2-7, with TRBD1 matching 7 bases. J was trimmed by 5 bases and V by 1 base; bases with no gene match: 5. Germline CDR1 reads LGHNA; CDR2 reads YSLEER. This CDR3 region has 14 residues. For the CDR3, the DNA is TGCGCCAGCAGCCAAGGACAGGGTTCAGACGAGCAGTACTTC. Protein product: CASSQGQGSDEQYF.

This chain joins TRBV4-1 and TRBJ2-1; D is uncertain. The germline V gene encodes CDR1 MGHRA and CDR2 YSYEKL. With 2 bases removed from V and 9 bases from J, the gap between germline ends came to 14 bases. This CDR3 has 14 residues. Here the CDR3 reads CASSQLGSSGEQFF. CDR3 DNA sequence: TGCGCCAGCAGCCAATTGGGGTCTAGTGGTGAGCAGTTCTTC.

This chain connects TRBV28 to TRBJ1-2, with D possibly being TRBD1 (6 bases). CDR1 is MDHEN and CDR2 is SYDVKM in the germline V gene. The CDR3 spans 15 residues. V was clipped by 5 bases and J by 3 bases, with 16 bases between them. The CDR3 nucleotides read TGTGCCAGCAGTACCCCGCAGGGGTCATACTATGGCTACACCTTC. This encodes CASSTPQGSYYGYTF.

V usage is TRBV7-2 and J usage is TRBJ1-6, with TRBD1 matching 8 bases. V lost 5 bases, J lost 9 bases, and 12 bases stayed unmatched. The germline V gene encodes CDR1 SGHTA and CDR2 FQGNSA. The CDR3 spans 16 residues. The CDR3, as DNA: TGTGCCAGCAGCGCCGAGGACAGGGTAGAGGGTTCACCCCTCCACTTT. Its protein product is CASSAEDRVEGSPLHF.

This clonotype was recorded at least ten times. The chain has TRBV18 and TRBJ1-4, with D perhaps TRBD1 (5 bases). CDR3 length: 15 residues. CDR1 is KGHSH and CDR2 is LQKENI in the germline V gene. Trimming removed 2 bases from V and 5 bases from J, with 12 bases in between. CDR3 residues: CASSPRGARNEKLFF. The CDR3 nucleotides are TGTGCCAGCTCACCAAGAGGGGCCAGGAATGAAAAACTGTTTTTT. The whole variable domain, remainder taken from reference TRBV18 and TRBJ1-4, is NAGVMQNPRHLVRRRGQEARLRCSPMKGHSHVYWYRQLPEEGLKFMVYLQKENIIDESGMPKERFSAEFPKEGPSILRIQQVVRGDSAAYFCASSPRGARNEKLFFGSGTQLSVL.

This clonotype has at least ten counts. The J gene is TRBJ2-7, the V gene TRBV9, with TRBD1 identical over 9 bases. Trimming cost V 2 bases and J 5 bases; bases outside gene matches: 11. Germline V lookup: CDR1 SGDLS, CDR2 YYNGEE. The CDR3 covers 16 residues. The CDR3 nucleotides are TGTGCCAGCAGCGTCAACACGGGACAGGGTAGCGACGAGCAGTACTTC. This codes for CASSVNTGQGSDEQYF.

The chain links TRBV29-1 to TRBJ2-5; TRBD2 agrees at 8 bases. This CDR3 has 17 amino acids. In germline, CDR1 is SQVTM, CDR2 ANQGSEA. The trim removed 5 bases at V and 3 bases at J, leaving 17 bases unmatched. This chain's CDR3 is CSVLSGRDTIGEETQYF. The DNA for the CDR3 is TGCAGCGTTCTGTCCGGGAGGGACACAATAGGAGAAGAGACCCAGTACTTC.

This clonotype was counted many times. The chain couples TRBV7-2 to TRBJ1-2, with 8 bases fitting TRBD1. Trimming took 5 bases from V and 5 from J; bases not matched to a gene: 10. The germline gives CDR1 SGHTA, CDR2 FQGNSA. CDR3 length equals 15 residues. The CDR3 DNA is TGTGCCAGCAGCCAGGGACTGGACAGGGCTTATGGCTACACCTTC. It yields the protein CASSQGLDRAYGYTF.

This clonotype was detected only a few times. The chain employs TRBV2 and TRBJ1-1, with a weak D call TRBD1 (5 bases). Germline values: CDR1 SNHLY, CDR2 FYNNEI. The V and J ends lost 10 bases and 3 bases respectively, with 18 bases between them. CDR3 length equals 14 residues. In DNA, the CDR3 is TGTGCCACTCAACCGGGACCCGCGTACACTGAAGCTTTCTTT. Protein: CATQPGPAYTEAFF. Combining the CDR3 with reference TRBV2 and TRBJ1-1 gives the whole variable domain EPEVTQTPSHQVTQMGQEVILRCVPISNHLYFYWYRQILGQKVEFLVSFYNNEISEKSEIFDDQFSVERPDGSNFTLKIRSTKLEDSAMYFCATQPGPAYTEAFFGQGTRLTVV.

This clonotype has a count of ten or more. The chain has TRBV7-6 and TRBJ2-1; TRBD2 agrees at 12 bases. Looked up from germline, CDR1 is SGHVS and CDR2 is FNYEAQ. The V gene end was trimmed by 1 base and the J gene end by 5 bases; junction bases not matched to a gene: 9. The CDR3 has 18 amino acids. CDR3 amino acids: CASSLELAGGLGNNEQFF. As DNA, the CDR3 is TGTGCCAGCAGCTTAGAGCTAGCGGGGGGGCTCGGGAACAATGAGCAGTTCTTC.

The chain carries TRBV7-2 and TRBJ1-2; the D gene is possibly TRBD1 (6 bases). The V end was cut by 5 bases, the J end by 4 bases, with 17 bases between. Per germline, CDR1 SGHTA and CDR2 FQGNSA. The CDR3 is 15 residues long. The CDR3 coding sequence is TGTGCCAGCAGCCTGAAACAGGGCTGGCTCTATGGCTACACCTTC. This gives the protein CASSLKQGWLYGYTF.

The chain joins TRBV11-2 to TRBJ2-2; D is ambiguous. Germline CDR1 reads SGHAT; CDR2 reads FQNNGV. V was clipped by 4 bases and J by 1 base, with 13 bases between them. This CDR3 contains 16 residues. This CDR3 reads CASSYWALGNTGELFF. The DNA of the CDR3 is TGTGCCAGCAGCTATTGGGCCCTGGGGAACACCGGGGAGCTGTTTTTT.

The chain is built from TRBV20-1 and TRBJ1-5, with D perhaps TRBD1 (5 bases). The CDR3 consists of 15 residues. Per the germline V gene, CDR1 is DFQATT and CDR2 is SNEGSKA (reference sequence). V was pared by 6 bases and J by 4 bases, with 19 bases between. CDR3 sequence: CSATPRDWTNQPQHF. The CDR3 nucleotides are TGCAGTGCCACCCCACGGGACTGGACTAATCAGCCCCAGCATTTT.

The chain is built from TRBV7-9 and TRBJ2-2, with 7 bases that match TRBD1. Germline CDR1 and CDR2: SEHNR and FQNEAQ (reference sequence). V was clipped by 5 bases and J by 9 bases; unmatched bases: 3. This CDR3 spans 12 amino acids. The CDR3 loop is CASSDRVRELFF. CDR3 DNA: TGTGCCAGCAGCGACAGGGTCCGGGAGCTGTTTTTT. Looking up the rest from reference TRBV7-9 and TRBJ2-2 gives the full variable domain: DTGVSQNPRHKITKRGQNVTFRCDPISEHNRLYWYRQTLGQGPEFLTYFQNEAQLEKSRLLSDRFSAERPKGSFSTLEIQRTEQGDSAMYLCASSDRVRELFFGEGSRLTVL.

The chain joins TRBV30 to TRBJ1-5, with 7 bases matching TRBD1. V shed 4 bases and J 1 base; nucleotides not matched to a gene: 1. This CDR3 comprises 13 residues. Germline V gene data show CDR1 as GTSNPN and CDR2 as SVGIG (reference sequence). CDR3 DNA: TGTGCCTGGAAACAGGGGAGCAATCAGCCCCAGCATTTT. Its translation is CAWKQGSNQPQHF.

The gene calls are TRBV11-2 and TRBJ2-7, with 7 positions matching TRBD1. The CDR3 has 14 amino acids. J gave up 4 bases and V 5 bases, and 8 bases lay outside the gene matches. Germline lookup yields CDR1 SGHAT and CDR2 FQNNGV. CDR3 protein: CASSPRQGVYEQYF. CDR3 bases: TGTGCCAGCAGCCCCCGACAGGGTGTATACGAGCAGTACTTC.

This clonotype was detected a few times. The chain is built from TRBV7-2 and TRBJ2-5, with D possibly matching TRBD2 (6 bases). Germline loops: CDR1 SGHTA, CDR2 FQGNSA. V lost 1 base, J lost 1 base, and 10 bases lay in between. This CDR3 spans 15 amino acids. The CDR3 loop reads CASSLVRGIQETQYF. The CDR3 DNA reads TGTGCCAGCAGCTTAGTCCGCGGGATCCAAGAGACCCAGTACTTC.

This clonotype occurred many times. The chain links TRBV29-1 to TRBJ1-5, with D perhaps TRBD1 (6 bases). Germline CDR1 reads SQVTM; CDR2 reads ANQGSEA. The V end was cut by 4 bases, the J end by 5 bases, with 21 bases between. CDR3 size: 16 residues. DNA of the CDR3: TGCAGCGTTGTTGTAGGGGGGGGTAGGTCGGATCAGCCCCAGCATTTT. It specifies CSVVVGGGRSDQPQHF.

The chain carries TRBV7-2 and TRBJ1-4; D is uncertain. The germline gives CDR1 SGHTA, CDR2 FQGNSA. The ends were cut back, 1 base at V and 8 bases at J, with 17 bases in the middle. CDR3 length equals 16 residues. DNA for the CDR3: TGTGCCAGCAGCTTAGTGGGCGGCGGGGTTGGGGAAAAACTGTTTTTT. Translating gives CASSLVGGGVGEKLFF.

The V gene is TRBV13, the J gene TRBJ2-1; TRBD2 is a possible D gene (5 bases). The CDR3 totals 13 residues. Germline CDR1 is PRHDT and CDR2 is FYEKMQ (reference sequence). Trimming removed 5 bases at V and 7 bases at J, with 12 bases between. The DNA for the CDR3 is TGTGCCAGCAGCCCTCTGAGGGTAAATGAGCAGTTCTTC. Protein product: CASSPLRVNEQFF.

This clonotype was counted a few times. The chain recombines TRBV20-1 with TRBJ1-5; a weak D match, TRBD1 (5 bases). The V gene's germline CDR1 is DFQATT and CDR2 SNEGSKA (reference sequence). CDR3 length equals 13 residues. Trimming stripped 5 bases from V and 3 bases from J, with 11 bases between. The CDR3 is CSAGGENNQPQHF. The CDR3 region has the DNA TGCAGTGCTGGGGGGGAAAACAATCAGCCCCAGCATTTT.

This clonotype was counted only a few times. The gene calls are TRBV9 and TRBJ1-1; possible D gene TRBD1, 6 bases. The CDR3 length is 13 residues. Germline lookup yields CDR1 SGDLS and CDR2 YYNGEE. Trimming stripped 0 bases from V and 3 bases from J, with 6 bases between. The CDR3 loop is CASSVDRDTEAFF. In DNA, the CDR3 is TGTGCCAGCAGCGTAGACAGGGACACTGAAGCTTTCTTT. Full variable domain (outside the CDR3, taken from reference TRBV9 and TRBJ1-1): DSGVTQTPKHLITATGQRVTLRCSPRSGDLSVYWYQQSLDQGLQFLIQYYNGEERAKGNILERFSAQQFPDLHSELNLSSLELGDSALYFCASSVDRDTEAFFGQGTRLTVV.

This chain connects TRBV7-2 to TRBJ2-7, with 7 bases fitting TRBD1. Germline assignment: CDR1 SGHTA and CDR2 FQGNSA. This CDR3 is 12 amino acids long. J gave up 4 bases and V 5 bases, and 2 bases lay outside the gene matches. CDR3 nucleotides: TGTGCCAGCAGCCAGGACAGGTACGAGCAGTACTTC. The encoded protein is CASSQDRYEQYF.